The clone carrying this T cell receptor beta chain was seen more than once but under ten times. Its antigen is unidentified. This sample was taken from a study of early T cells in non-severe SARS-CoV-2 infection. Overall study: Bulk RNA isolated from unsorted whole blood underwent sequencing; chains were not paired. General study findings and limits: Comparison of clonotypes with VDJdb favored anti-spike CD8 responses while missing private and CD4 specificities.

The CDR3 is 14 residues long. Germline V gene sequence: CDR1 SGDLS, CDR2 YYNGEE. V lost 0 bases and J 5 bases, leaving 11 bases between the germline ends. Tagging with unique molecular identifiers was applied to individual cDNA molecules. TCRdb used MiXCR to reprocess the 5' RACE reads, holding one entry per CDR3 protein. The sample holds approximately 60,000 distinct CDR3 sequences, less than 9.5% seen once. The gene calls are TRBV9 and TRBJ2-5; D is perhaps TRBD2 (5 bases). This sequence was found in an adult who was a healthcare worker with PCR-confirmed SARS-CoV-2 infection or an uninfected control (not recorded which). The sequencing used whole blood, collected at baseline. CDR3 sequence: CASSVGLSLETQYF. DNA of the CDR3: TGTGCCAGCAGCGTAGGACTAAGTCTCGAGACCCAGTACTTC.